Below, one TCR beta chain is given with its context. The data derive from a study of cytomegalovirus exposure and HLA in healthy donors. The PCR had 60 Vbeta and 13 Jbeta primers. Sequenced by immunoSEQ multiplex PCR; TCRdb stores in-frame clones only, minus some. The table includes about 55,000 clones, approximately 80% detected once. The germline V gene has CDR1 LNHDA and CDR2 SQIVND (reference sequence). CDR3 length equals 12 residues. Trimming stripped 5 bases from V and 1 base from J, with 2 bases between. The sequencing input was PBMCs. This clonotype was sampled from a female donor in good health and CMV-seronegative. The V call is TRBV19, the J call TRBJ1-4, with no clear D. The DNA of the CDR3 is TGTGCCAGTAGTCTAACTAATGAAAAACTGTTTTTT. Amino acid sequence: CASSLTNEKLFF.